This T cell receptor (beta chain) appears in the sequencing data of a study of blood T cell repertoires in COVID-19. Study summary: From the United States, Italy and Spain came samples of acute and convalescent COVID-19. T cells, B-cell-depleted T cells, or PBMCs supplied cDNA or gDNA.

Authors' methods: For nucleated cells, counts were estimated from reference gene primer amplification. Produced via immunoSEQ multiplex PCR; TCRdb's table is partial and in-frame only. V and J calls plus clone size are reproduced from that table; the DNA served to infer D and trimming. Among around 70,000 clones listed, about 90% were seen once. Between the trimmed V and J ends, which lost 3 bases and 7 bases, there was a span of 15 bases. The CDR3 is 13 amino acids. Germline assignment: CDR1 GTSNPN and CDR2 SVGIG (reference sequence). The sample comprised peripheral blood. This receptor was identified in a human donor in a cohort sampled during active COVID-19. This rearrangement joins TRBV30 to TRBJ2-5; maybe TRBD1 (5 bases). The CDR3 reads CAWSVGFQGTQYF. The CDR3 DNA reads TGTGCCTGGAGCGTGGGGTTCCAGGGGACCCAGTACTTC.